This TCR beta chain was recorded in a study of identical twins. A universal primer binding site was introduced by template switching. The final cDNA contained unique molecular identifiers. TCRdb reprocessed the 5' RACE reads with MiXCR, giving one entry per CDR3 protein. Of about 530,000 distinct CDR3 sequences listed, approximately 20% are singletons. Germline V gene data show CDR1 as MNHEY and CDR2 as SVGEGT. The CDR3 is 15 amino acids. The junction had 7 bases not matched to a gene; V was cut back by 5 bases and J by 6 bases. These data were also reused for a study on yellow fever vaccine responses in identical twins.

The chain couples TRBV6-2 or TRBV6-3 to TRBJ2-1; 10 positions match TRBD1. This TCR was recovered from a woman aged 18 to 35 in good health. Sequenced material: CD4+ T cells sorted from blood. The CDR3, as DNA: TGTGCCAGCAGTGCGACAGGGGGCCCCCGCAATGAGCAGTTCTTC. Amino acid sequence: CASSATGGPRNEQFF.